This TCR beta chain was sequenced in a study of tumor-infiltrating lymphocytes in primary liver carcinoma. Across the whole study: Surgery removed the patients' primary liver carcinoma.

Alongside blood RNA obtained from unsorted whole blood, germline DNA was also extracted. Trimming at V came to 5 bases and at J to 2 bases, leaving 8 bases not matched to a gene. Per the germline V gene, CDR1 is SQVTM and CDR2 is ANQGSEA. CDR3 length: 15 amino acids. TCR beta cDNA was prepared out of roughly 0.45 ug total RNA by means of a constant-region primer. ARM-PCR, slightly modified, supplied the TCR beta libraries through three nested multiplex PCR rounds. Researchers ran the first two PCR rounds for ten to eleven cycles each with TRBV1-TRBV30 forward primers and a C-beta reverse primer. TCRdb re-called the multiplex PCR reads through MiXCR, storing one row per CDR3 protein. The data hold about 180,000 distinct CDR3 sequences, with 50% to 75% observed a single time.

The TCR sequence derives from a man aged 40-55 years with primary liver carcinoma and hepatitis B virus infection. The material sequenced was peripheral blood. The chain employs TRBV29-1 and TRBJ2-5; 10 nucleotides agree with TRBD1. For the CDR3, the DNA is TGCAGCGTTCCCTGGACAGGGGGAGGTCAAGAGACCCAGTACTTC. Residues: CSVPWTGGGQETQYF.